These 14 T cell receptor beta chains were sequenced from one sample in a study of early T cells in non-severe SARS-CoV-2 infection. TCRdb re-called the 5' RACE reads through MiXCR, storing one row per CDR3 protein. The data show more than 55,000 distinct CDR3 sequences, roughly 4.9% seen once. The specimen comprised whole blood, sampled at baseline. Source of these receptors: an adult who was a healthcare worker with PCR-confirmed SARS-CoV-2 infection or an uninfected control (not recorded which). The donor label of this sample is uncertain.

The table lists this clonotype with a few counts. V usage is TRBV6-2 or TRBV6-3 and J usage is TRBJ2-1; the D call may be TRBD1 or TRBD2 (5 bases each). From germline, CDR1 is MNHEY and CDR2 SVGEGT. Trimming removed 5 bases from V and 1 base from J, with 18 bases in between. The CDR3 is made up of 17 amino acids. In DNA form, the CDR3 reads TGTGCCAGCAGTAATCAGGTCGGGGCCGGGTCCTACAATGAGCAGTTCTTC. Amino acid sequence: CASSNQVGAGSYNEQFF.

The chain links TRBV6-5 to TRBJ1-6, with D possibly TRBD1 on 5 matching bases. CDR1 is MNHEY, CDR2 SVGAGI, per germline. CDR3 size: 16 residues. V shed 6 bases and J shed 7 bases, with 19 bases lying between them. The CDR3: CASRDGRGSGNSPLHF. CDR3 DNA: TGTGCCAGCAGAGACGGTCGGGGGTCAGGAAATTCACCCCTCCACTTT.

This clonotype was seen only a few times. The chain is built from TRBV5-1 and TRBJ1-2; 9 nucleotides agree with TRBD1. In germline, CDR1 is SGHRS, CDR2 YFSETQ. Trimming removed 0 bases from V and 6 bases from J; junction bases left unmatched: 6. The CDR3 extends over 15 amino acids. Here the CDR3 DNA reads TGCGCCAGCAGCTTGGATGGACAGGGGACGGATGGCTACACCTTC. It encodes CASSLDGQGTDGYTF.

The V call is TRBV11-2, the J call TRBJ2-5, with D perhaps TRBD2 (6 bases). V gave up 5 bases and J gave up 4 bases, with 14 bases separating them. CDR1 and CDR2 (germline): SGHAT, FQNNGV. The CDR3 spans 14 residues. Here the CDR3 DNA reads TGTGCCAGCAGCCTAGGAGGGCCCCTAGAGACCCAGTACTTC. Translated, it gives CASSLGGPLETQYF.

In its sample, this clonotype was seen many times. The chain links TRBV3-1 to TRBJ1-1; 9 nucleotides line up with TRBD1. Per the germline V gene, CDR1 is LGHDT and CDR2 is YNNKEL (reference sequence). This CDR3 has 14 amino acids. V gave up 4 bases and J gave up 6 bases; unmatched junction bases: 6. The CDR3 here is CASSLPGQGPEAFF. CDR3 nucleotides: TGTGCCAGCAGCCTACCGGGACAGGGTCCTGAAGCTTTCTTT.

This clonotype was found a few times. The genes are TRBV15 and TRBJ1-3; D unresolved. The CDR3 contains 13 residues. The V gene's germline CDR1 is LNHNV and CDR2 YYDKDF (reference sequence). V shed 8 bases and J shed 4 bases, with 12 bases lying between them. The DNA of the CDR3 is TGTGCCACCTTACGGCCGGGGGGAAACACCATATATTTT. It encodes CATLRPGGNTIYF.

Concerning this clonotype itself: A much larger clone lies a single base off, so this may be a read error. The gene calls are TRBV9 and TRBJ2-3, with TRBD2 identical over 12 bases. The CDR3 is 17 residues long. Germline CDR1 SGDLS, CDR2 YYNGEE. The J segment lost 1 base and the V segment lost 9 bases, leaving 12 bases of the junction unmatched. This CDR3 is CANPLLAGGGGTDTQYF. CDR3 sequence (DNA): TGTGCCAACCCCTTACTAGCGGGGGGTGGGGGCACAGATACGCAGTATTTT.

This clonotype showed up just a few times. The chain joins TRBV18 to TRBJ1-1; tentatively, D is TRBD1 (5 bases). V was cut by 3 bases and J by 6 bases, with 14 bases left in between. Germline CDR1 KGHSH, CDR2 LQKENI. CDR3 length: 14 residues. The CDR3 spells CASSPLDQGSEAFF. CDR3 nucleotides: TGTGCCAGCTCACCCCTGGATCAGGGCTCTGAAGCTTTCTTT.

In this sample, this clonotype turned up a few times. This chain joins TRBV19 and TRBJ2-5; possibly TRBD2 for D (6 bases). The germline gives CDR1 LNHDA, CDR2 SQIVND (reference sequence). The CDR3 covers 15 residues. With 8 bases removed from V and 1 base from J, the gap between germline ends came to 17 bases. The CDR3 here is CASGDSMGVQETQYF. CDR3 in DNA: TGTGCCAGTGGGGACTCGATGGGGGTCCAAGAGACCCAGTACTTC. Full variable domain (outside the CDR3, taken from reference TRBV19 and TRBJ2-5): DGGITQSPKYLFRKEGQNVTLSCEQNLNHDAMYWYRQDPGQGLRLIYYSQIVNDFQKGDIAEGYSVSREKKESFPLTVTSAQKNPTAFYLCASGDSMGVQETQYFGPGTRLLVL.

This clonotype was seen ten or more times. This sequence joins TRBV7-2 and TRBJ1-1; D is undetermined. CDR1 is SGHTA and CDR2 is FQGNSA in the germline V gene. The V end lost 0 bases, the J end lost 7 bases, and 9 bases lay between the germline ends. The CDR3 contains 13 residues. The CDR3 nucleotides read TGTGCCAGCAGCTTAGCATCCGTGGGTGAAGCTTTCTTT. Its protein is CASSLASVGEAFF. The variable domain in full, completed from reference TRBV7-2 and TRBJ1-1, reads GAGVSQSPSNKVTEKGKDVELRCDPISGHTALYWYRQSLGQGLEFLIYFQGNSAPDKSGLPSDRFSAERTGGSVSTLTIQRTQQEDSAVYLCASSLASVGEAFFGQGTRLTVV.

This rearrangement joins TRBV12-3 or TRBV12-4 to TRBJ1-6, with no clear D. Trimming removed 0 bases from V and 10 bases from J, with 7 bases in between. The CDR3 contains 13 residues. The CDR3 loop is CASSLAYGSPLHF. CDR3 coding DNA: TGTGCCAGCAGTTTAGCATATGGGTCACCCCTCCACTTT.

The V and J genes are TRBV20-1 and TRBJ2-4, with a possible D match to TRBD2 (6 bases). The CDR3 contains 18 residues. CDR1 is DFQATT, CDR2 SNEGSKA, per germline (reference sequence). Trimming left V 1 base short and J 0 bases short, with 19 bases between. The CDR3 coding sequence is TGCAGTGCTAGAGTCCTGGACGGGAGTAACCTAGCCAAAAACATTCAGTACTTC. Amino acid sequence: CSARVLDGSNLAKNIQYF.

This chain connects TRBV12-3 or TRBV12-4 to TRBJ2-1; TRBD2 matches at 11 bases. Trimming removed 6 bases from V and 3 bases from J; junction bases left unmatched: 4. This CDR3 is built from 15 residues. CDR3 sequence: CASRGGTSGYNEQFF. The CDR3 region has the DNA TGTGCCAGCAGGGGAGGGACTAGCGGCTACAATGAGCAGTTCTTC.

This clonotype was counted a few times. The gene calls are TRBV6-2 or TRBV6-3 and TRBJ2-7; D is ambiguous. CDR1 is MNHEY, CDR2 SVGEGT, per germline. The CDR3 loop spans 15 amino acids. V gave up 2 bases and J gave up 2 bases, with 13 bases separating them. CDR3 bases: TGTGCCAGCAGTTACGGACCCCCTGAGGCCTACGAGCAGTACTTC. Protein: CASSYGPPEAYEQYF.